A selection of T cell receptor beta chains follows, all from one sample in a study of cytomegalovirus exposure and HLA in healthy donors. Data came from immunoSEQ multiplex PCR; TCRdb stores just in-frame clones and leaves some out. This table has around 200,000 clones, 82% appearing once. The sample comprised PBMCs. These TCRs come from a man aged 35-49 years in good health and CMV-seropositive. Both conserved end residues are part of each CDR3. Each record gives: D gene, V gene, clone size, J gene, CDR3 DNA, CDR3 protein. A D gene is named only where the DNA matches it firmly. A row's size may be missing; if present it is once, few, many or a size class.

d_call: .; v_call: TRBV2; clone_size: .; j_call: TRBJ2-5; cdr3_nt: TGTGCCAGCTTTTACAGGGAACGGCAGACCCAGTACTTC; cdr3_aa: CASFYRERQTQYF
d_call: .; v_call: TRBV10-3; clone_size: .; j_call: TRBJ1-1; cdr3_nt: TGTGCCATCAGTGAGCGAGCTAACACTGAAGCTTTCTTT; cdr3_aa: CAISERANTEAFF
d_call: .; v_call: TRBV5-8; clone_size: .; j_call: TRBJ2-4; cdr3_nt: TGTGCCAGCAGCCTCAGGGGATACATTCAGTACTTC; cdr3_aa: CASSLRGYIQYF
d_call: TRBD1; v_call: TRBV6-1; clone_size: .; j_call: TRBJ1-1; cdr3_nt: TGTGCCAGCAGGTTAGACAGGGTGAACACTGAAGCTTTCTTT; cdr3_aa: CASRLDRVNTEAFF
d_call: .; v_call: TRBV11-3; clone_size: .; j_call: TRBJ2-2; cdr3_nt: TGTGCCAGCAGCTTAGATCGACAAGATAACACCGGGGAGCTGTTTTTT; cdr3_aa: CASSLDRQDNTGELFF
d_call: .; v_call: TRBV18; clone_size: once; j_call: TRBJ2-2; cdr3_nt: TGTGCCAGCTCACCACCGTCCCGGGACTCCTACACCGGGGAGCTGTTTTTT; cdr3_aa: CASSPPSRDSYTGELFF
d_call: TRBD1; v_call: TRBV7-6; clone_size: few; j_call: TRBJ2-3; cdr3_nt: TGTGCCAGCAGCCCAGGACAGGCATCTACGCAGTATTTT; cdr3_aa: CASSPGQASTQYF
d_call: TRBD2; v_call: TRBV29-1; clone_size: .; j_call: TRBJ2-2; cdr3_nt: TGCAGCGTTGAGTCGCCTAGCGGGAGTTTGGCCGGGGAGCTGTTTTTT; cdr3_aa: CSVESPSGSLAGELFF
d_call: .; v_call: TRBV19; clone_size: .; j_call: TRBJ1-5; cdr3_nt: TGTGCCAGTAGTGTCCGGGACTACCATCAGCCCCAGCATTTT; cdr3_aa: CASSVRDYHQPQHF
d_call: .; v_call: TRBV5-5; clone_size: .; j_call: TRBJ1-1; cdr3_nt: TGTGCCAGCAGCACCAGGATCATGAACACTGAAGCTTTCTTT; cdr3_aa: CASSTRIMNTEAFF
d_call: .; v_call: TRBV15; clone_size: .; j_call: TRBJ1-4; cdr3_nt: TGTGCCACCAGCAGAGAACAGTCTACTAATGAAAAACTGTTTTTT; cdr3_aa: CATSREQSTNEKLFF
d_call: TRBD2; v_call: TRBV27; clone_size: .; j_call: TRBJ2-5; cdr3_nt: TGTGCCAGCAGTTTAAGGCCCCCCGCGGGAGGGATCAGGGAGACCCAGTACTTC; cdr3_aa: CASSLRPPAGGIRETQYF
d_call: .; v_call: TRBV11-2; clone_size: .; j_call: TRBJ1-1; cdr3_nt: TGTGCCAGCAGCGACGGCCCAGGGAAGGGGACTGAAGCTTTCTTT; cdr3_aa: CASSDGPGKGTEAFF
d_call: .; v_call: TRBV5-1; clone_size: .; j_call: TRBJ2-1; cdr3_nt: TGCGCCAGCAGAGAAAGGGGCCAGAACAATGAGCAGTTCTTC; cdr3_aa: CASRERGQNNEQFF
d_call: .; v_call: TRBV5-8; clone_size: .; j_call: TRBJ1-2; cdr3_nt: TGTGCCAGCAGCCTGTTAGGAGGAGAGAGGGGCTACACCTTC; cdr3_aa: CASSLLGGERGYTF
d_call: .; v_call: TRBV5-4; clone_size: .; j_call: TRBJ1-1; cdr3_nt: TGTGCCAGCAGCGGGGCCCTTGGAATCATGAACACTGAAGCTTTCTTT; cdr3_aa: CASSGALGIMNTEAFF
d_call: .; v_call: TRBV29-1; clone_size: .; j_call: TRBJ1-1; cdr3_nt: TGCAGCGTTATTGAGAGGAACACTGAAGCTTTCTTT; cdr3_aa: CSVIERNTEAFF
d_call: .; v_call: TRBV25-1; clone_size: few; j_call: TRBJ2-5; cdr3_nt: TGTGCCAGCAGTGGGTCCCAAGGACAGCAAGAGACCCAGTACTTC; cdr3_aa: CASSGSQGQQETQYF
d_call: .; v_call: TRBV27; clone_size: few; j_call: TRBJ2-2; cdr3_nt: TGTGCCAGCAGTTTCTCAGGGGTCGGGGAGCTGTTTTTT; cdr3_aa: CASSFSGVGELFF
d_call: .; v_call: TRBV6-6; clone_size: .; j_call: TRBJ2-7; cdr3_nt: TGTGCCAGCAGCTTAGGGGCTGGCTACGAGCAGTACTTC; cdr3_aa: CASSLGAGYEQYF
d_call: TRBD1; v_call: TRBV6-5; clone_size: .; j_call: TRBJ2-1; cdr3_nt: TGTGCCAGCAGTTCCGACAGGGGGAATTACAATGAGCAGTTCTTC; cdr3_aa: CASSSDRGNYNEQFF
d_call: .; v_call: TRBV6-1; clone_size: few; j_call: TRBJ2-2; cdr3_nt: TGTGCCAGCACAATGGGGCCGGCCGGGGAGCTGTTTTTT; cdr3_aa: CASTMGPAGELFF
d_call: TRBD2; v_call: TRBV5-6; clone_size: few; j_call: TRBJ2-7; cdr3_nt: TGTGCCAGCAGCTTAATGGGACTAGCTTTTAGCGAGCAGTACTTC; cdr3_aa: CASSLMGLAFSEQYF
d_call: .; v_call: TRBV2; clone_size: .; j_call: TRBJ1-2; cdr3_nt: TGTGCCAGCGGCCGGGACACCTATGGCTACACCTTC; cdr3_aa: CASGRDTYGYTF
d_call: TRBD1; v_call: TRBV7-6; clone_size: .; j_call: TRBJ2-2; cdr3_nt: TGTGCCAGCACGGACAGGGGTAACACCGGGGAGCTGTTTTTT; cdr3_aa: CASTDRGNTGELFF
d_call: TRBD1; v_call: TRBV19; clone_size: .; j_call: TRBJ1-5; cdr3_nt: TGTGCCAGTAGTATTGGACAGGGGTTGAGTCAGCCCCAGCATTTT; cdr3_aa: CASSIGQGLSQPQHF
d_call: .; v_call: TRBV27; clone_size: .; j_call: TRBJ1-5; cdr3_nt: TGTGCCAGCAGTTCAAATCGGGGGCCCCAGCATTTT; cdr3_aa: CASSSNRGPQHF
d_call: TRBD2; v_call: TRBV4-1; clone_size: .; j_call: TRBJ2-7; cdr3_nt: TGCGCCAGCAGCCTTGCACCCCGACCGGGACTAGCGGGAGGCGAGCAGTACTTC; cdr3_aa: CASSLAPRPGLAGGEQYF
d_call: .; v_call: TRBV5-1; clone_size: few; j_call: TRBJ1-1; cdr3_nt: TGCGCCAGCAGCTTGGTCAGGGGCGCTGAAGCTTTCTTT; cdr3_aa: CASSLVRGAEAFF
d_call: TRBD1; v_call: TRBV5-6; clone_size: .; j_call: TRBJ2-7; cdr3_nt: TGTGCCAGCAGTCCCGGGACAGGGAGTTACGAGCAGTACTTC; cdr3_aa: CASSPGTGSYEQYF
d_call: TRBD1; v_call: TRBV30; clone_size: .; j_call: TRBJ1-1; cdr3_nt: TGTGCCCGTAGGGACAGCTCATTTCTTAACCCTGAAGCTTTCTTT; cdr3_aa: CARRDSSFLNPEAFF
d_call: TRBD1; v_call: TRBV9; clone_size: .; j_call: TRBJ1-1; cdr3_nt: TGTGCCAGCAGCGGCGGCCGAGCGCCCGACAGGGGGAACACTGAAGCTTTCTTT; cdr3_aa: CASSGGRAPDRGNTEAFF
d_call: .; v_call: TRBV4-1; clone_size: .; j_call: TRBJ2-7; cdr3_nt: TGCGCCAGCAGCCAAGATTACAGTAACGAGCAGTACTTC; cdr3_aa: CASSQDYSNEQYF